The 32 T cell receptor beta chains presented below share a single source sample, sequenced in a study of early T cells in non-severe SARS-CoV-2 infection. Via MiXCR, TCRdb re-called the 5' RACE reads, giving one row per CDR3 protein. The repertoire holds 85,000 to 100,000 distinct CDR3 sequences, with roughly 15% as singletons. The specimen was whole blood, collected at baseline. These receptors came from an adult who was a healthcare worker with PCR-confirmed SARS-CoV-2 infection or an uninfected control (not recorded which).

This clonotype came up many times. The CDR3 loop is CASSSSTNSPLHF. For the CDR3, the DNA is TGTGCCAGCAGTTCAAGCACTAATTCACCCCTCCACTTT. The chain employs TRBV12-3 or TRBV12-4 and TRBJ1-6; no clear D gene. The CDR3 extends over 13 amino acids. Trimming took 4 bases from V and 6 from J, leaving 7 bases between them.

This clonotype was counted at least ten times. The CDR3 DNA is TGTGCCAGCTCACCCCCTACGGGTTGGAGTACTGAAGCTTTCTTT. It yields the protein CASSPPTGWSTEAFF. The chain uses TRBV18 and TRBJ1-1; no reliable D call. Germline loops: CDR1 KGHSH, CDR2 LQKENI. This CDR3 spans 15 amino acids. Trimming left V 3 bases short and J 5 bases short, with 16 bases between.

This sequence joins TRBV6-5 and TRBJ2-3; D gene uncertain. This CDR3 region has 13 residues. The germline V gene encodes CDR1 MNHEY and CDR2 SVGAGI. The germline V and J ends were trimmed by 10 bases and 4 bases, with 15 bases remaining between them. CDR3 in DNA: TGTGCCACCTCCCCCTGGGTCGCAGATACGCAGTATTTT. Residues: CATSPWVADTQYF.

The V and J genes are TRBV7-6 and TRBJ1-4; no clear D gene. Germline lookup yields CDR1 SGHVS and CDR2 FNYEAQ. The V gene lost 6 bases and the J gene lost 7 bases, with 15 bases spanning the gap. This CDR3 has 14 residues. CDR3 coding DNA: TGTGCCAGCAGTTACGGGAACTTTGGTGAAAAACTGTTTTTT. This translates into CASSYGNFGEKLFF.

This clonotype was counted a few times. The rearrangement uses TRBV14 and TRBJ2-3; the match to TRBD2 covers 8 bases. CDR1 is SGHDN, CDR2 FVKESK, per germline. Trimming took 2 bases from V and 2 from J; bases not matched to a gene: 6. The CDR3 sequence is 16 residues long. CDR3 sequence (DNA): TGTGCCAGCAGCCAACAGACTAGCGCAATCACAGATACGCAGTATTTT. Protein product: CASSQQTSAITDTQYF.

The rearrangement uses TRBV3-1 and TRBJ1-1; no firm D call. With 0 bases removed from V and 8 bases from J, the gap between germline ends came to 7 bases. Germline CDR1 is LGHDT and CDR2 is YNNKEL (reference sequence). The CDR3 is made up of 12 amino acids. DNA of the CDR3: TGTGCCAGCAGCCAAGAGGGAACAGAAGCTTTCTTT. It is translated as CASSQEGTEAFF.

V is TRBV11-2 and J is TRBJ2-2; D is undetermined. This CDR3 is built from 13 residues. CDR1 and CDR2 (germline): SGHAT, FQNNGV. The V end lost 3 bases, the J end lost 2 bases, and 4 bases lay between the germline ends. The CDR3 bases are TGTGCCAGCAGCTTTAGAAACACCGGGGAGCTGTTTTTT. This sequence encodes CASSFRNTGELFF.

Only a few counts were recorded for this clonotype. This rearrangement joins TRBV14 to TRBJ2-1, with D possibly TRBD2 on 5 matching bases. The CDR3 contains 11 residues. CDR1 and CDR2 from the germline V gene are SGHDN and FVKESK. Trimming removed 2 bases at V and 15 bases at J, with 11 bases between. CDR3 coding DNA: TGTGCCAGCAGCCAATCACTAGTCCTGTTCTTC. The encoded protein is CASSQSLVLFF.

This clonotype was recorded at least ten times. The gene calls are TRBV7-2 and TRBJ1-2, with D unclear. This CDR3 is 13 amino acids long. Germline loops: CDR1 SGHTA, CDR2 FQGNSA. The V and J ends lost 2 bases and 7 bases respectively, with 11 bases between them. The CDR3 coding sequence is TGTGCCAGCAGCTTACAGGAATCTCGTGGCTACACCTTC. Its protein is CASSLQESRGYTF.

This clonotype turned up a few times. V and J are TRBV6-2 or TRBV6-3 and TRBJ2-1, with D possibly matching TRBD2 (5 bases). Germline loops: CDR1 MNHEY, CDR2 SVGEGT. V gave up 6 bases and J gave up 8 bases, with 8 bases separating them. CDR3 length: 11 amino acids. CDR3 sequence: CASRNGDEQFF. Here the CDR3 DNA reads TGTGCCAGCAGAAACGGGGATGAGCAGTTCTTC.

This rearrangement joins TRBV7-2 to TRBJ2-3; a weak D match, TRBD2 (5 bases). There are 13 residues in the CDR3. Germline values: CDR1 SGHTA, CDR2 FQGNSA. Trimming stripped 4 bases from V and 6 bases from J, with 11 bases between. The DNA of the CDR3 is TGTGCCAGCAGCTGGGAAAGGGAGGATACGCAGTATTTT. Amino acids: CASSWEREDTQYF. The variable domain in full, with the rest retrieved from reference TRBV7-2 and TRBJ2-3, is GAGVSQSPSNKVTEKGKDVELRCDPISGHTALYWYRQSLGQGLEFLIYFQGNSAPDKSGLPSDRFSAERTGGSVSTLTIQRTQQEDSAVYLCASSWEREDTQYFGPGTRLTVL.

This clonotype was seen more than once but under ten times. V usage is TRBV28 and J usage is TRBJ2-5, with a tentative D call TRBD2 (5 bases). The V gene's germline CDR1 is MDHEN and CDR2 SYDVKM. The CDR3 spans 15 residues. The V gene lost 5 bases and the J gene lost 2 bases, with 15 bases spanning the gap. DNA of the CDR3: TGTGCCAGCAGTACCCCTAGGACGGGACAAGAGACCCAGTACTTC. Residues: CASSTPRTGQETQYF.

This clonotype was seen a few times. The chain recombines TRBV7-9 with TRBJ1-1; weak D call: TRBD1 (5 bases). V gave up 4 bases and J gave up 2 bases, with 11 bases separating them. CDR3 length: 14 residues. From germline, CDR1 is SEHNR and CDR2 FQNEAQ (reference sequence). The CDR3 sequence: CASSWDGLNTEAFF. The CDR3 nucleotides read TGTGCCAGCAGCTGGGACGGATTAAACACTGAAGCTTTCTTT. Based on the CDR3 plus reference TRBV7-9 and TRBJ1-1, the full variable domain is DTGVSQNPRHKITKRGQNVTFRCDPISEHNRLYWYRQTLGQGPEFLTYFQNEAQLEKSRLLSDRFSAERPKGSFSTLEIQRTEQGDSAMYLCASSWDGLNTEAFFGQGTRLTVV.

The chain uses TRBV7-8 and TRBJ2-2, with 10 bases fitting TRBD2. Germline V lookup: CDR1 SGHVS, CDR2 FQNEAQ. V dropped 2 bases and J dropped 4; count of bases not matched to a gene: 16. This CDR3 region has 20 residues. This CDR3 reads CASSLRRLAGVDGGTGELFF. The CDR3, as DNA: TGTGCCAGCAGCTTACGAAGGCTAGCGGGAGTAGATGGTGGCACCGGGGAGCTGTTTTTT.

V usage is TRBV7-9 and J usage is TRBJ2-4, with 14 nucleotides matching TRBD2. J lost 9 bases, V lost 4 bases, and 2 bases had no gene match. The CDR3 totals 14 residues. The germline V gene has CDR1 SEHNR and CDR2 FQNEAQ (reference sequence). CDR3 loop: CASSSGLAGAIQYF. CDR3 coding DNA: TGTGCCAGCAGCTCGGGACTAGCGGGAGCCATTCAGTACTTC. The full variable domain, in which reference TRBV7-9 and TRBJ2-4 provide the parts outside the CDR3, is DTGVSQNPRHKITKRGQNVTFRCDPISEHNRLYWYRQTLGQGPEFLTYFQNEAQLEKSRLLSDRFSAERPKGSFSTLEIQRTEQGDSAMYLCASSSGLAGAIQYFGAGTRLSVL.

This rearrangement joins TRBV5-5 to TRBJ1-5, with 7 bases lining up with TRBD1. The CDR3 is 15 residues long. Germline V CDR1 and CDR2: SGHKS, YYEKEE (reference sequence). V shed 0 bases and J 7 bases; nucleotides not matched to a gene: 7. Here the CDR3 reads CASSLAKGAGQPQHF. The CDR3 DNA follows: TGTGCCAGCAGCTTGGCCAAGGGGGCCGGGCAGCCCCAGCATTTT.

The chain uses TRBV28 and TRBJ2-3; D is unclear. Trimming pared 4 bases from V and 0 bases from J, leaving 8 bases between. Per the germline V gene, CDR1 is MDHEN and CDR2 is SYDVKM. This CDR3 spans 14 amino acids. The CDR3 DNA sequence: TGTGCCAGCAGTTCCCAGACTAGCACAGATACGCAGTATTTT. Amino acid sequence: CASSSQTSTDTQYF.

V is TRBV7-8 and J is TRBJ2-2, with D hard to call. This CDR3 region has 15 residues. V lost 2 bases to trimming and J lost 1 base, with 8 bases between them. The germline gives CDR1 SGHVS, CDR2 FQNEAQ. The CDR3 loop is CASSLTAGNTGELFF. The DNA for the CDR3 is TGTGCCAGCAGCTTAACCGCAGGGAACACCGGGGAGCTGTTTTTT.

In this sample, this clonotype turned up a few times. The chain joins TRBV20-1 to TRBJ2-7; the match to TRBD2 covers 9 bases. V gave up 1 base and J gave up 2 bases; unmatched junction bases: 0. Germline assignment: CDR1 DFQATT and CDR2 SNEGSKA (reference sequence). This CDR3 comprises 13 residues. The CDR3 is CSARASGTYEQYF. In nucleotides, the CDR3 is TGCAGTGCTAGAGCTAGCGGGACCTACGAGCAGTACTTC.

This clonotype was picked up a small number of times. This chain joins TRBV7-2 and TRBJ1-2, with D unresolved. The CDR3 is 12 amino acids. The germline V gene encodes CDR1 SGHTA and CDR2 FQGNSA. Trimming stripped 3 bases from V and 3 bases from J, with 5 bases between. The CDR3 nucleotides are TGTGCCAGCAGCTTGGGCCACTATGGCTACACCTTC. Translating gives CASSLGHYGYTF.

This clonotype was seen a few times. This rearrangement joins TRBV9 to TRBJ1-2; TRBD1 agrees at 9 bases. Looked up from germline, CDR1 is SGDLS and CDR2 is YYNGEE. Trimming at V came to 2 bases and at J to 7 bases, leaving 9 bases not matched to a gene. The CDR3 contains 15 residues. The CDR3 DNA sequence: TGTGCCAGCAGCGTGGAGCCGGGACAGGGCAGTGGCTACACCTTC. Protein sequence: CASSVEPGQGSGYTF.

The genes are TRBV6-1 and TRBJ2-5, with 9 bases that match TRBD2. The germline V gene has CDR1 MNHNS and CDR2 SASEGT. The CDR3 contains 15 residues. With V trimmed by 5 bases and J by 1 base, 5 bases remained unmatched. The CDR3 sequence: CASSSSGIAQETQYF. The CDR3 DNA follows: TGTGCCAGCAGTTCTAGCGGGATAGCCCAAGAGACCCAGTACTTC.

The chain uses TRBV6-5 and TRBJ2-3; maybe TRBD1 (5 bases). The ends were cut back, 5 bases at V and 9 bases at J, with 21 bases in the middle. Per germline, CDR1 MNHEY and CDR2 SVGAGI. The CDR3 totals 15 residues. CDR3 protein: CASSVGWGLAGTQYF. The CDR3 DNA sequence: TGTGCCAGCAGTGTGGGTTGGGGCCTCGCCGGCACGCAGTATTTT.

J is TRBJ2-4 and V is TRBV6-2 or TRBV6-3; D possibly corresponds to TRBD2 (6 bases). Trimming took 2 bases from V and 5 from J, leaving 10 bases between them. The CDR3 length is 14 residues. In germline, CDR1 is MNHEY, CDR2 SVGEGT. CDR3 residues: CASSYVQRENIQYF. CDR3 coding DNA: TGTGCCAGCAGTTACGTCCAGCGGGAAAACATTCAGTACTTC.

This rearrangement joins TRBV3-1 to TRBJ2-3; D not resolved. The ends were cut back, 0 bases at V and 1 base at J, with 8 bases in the middle. Germline CDR1 is LGHDT and CDR2 is YNNKEL (reference sequence). The CDR3 has 15 amino acids. CDR3 sequence: CASSQERLRTDTQYF. The CDR3 DNA sequence: TGTGCCAGCAGCCAAGAGCGTCTTCGCACAGATACGCAGTATTTT.

The table lists this clonotype with many counts. The genes are TRBV6-6 and TRBJ2-7, with D unclear. Germline V gives CDR1 MNHNY, CDR2 SVGAGI (reference sequence). This CDR3 region has 13 residues. V was trimmed by 2 bases and J by 0 bases, leaving 5 bases between them. CDR3 in DNA: TGTGCCAGCAGTTACACGAGCTCCTACGAGCAGTACTTC. Protein sequence: CASSYTSSYEQYF.

The CDR3 loop is CASSLGQATNEQFF. Here the CDR3 DNA reads TGTGCCAGCAGCTTGGGCCAGGCCACGAATGAGCAGTTCTTC. The rearrangement uses TRBV5-6 and TRBJ2-1; D is unresolved. This CDR3 contains 14 residues. V was pared by 0 bases and J by 7 bases, with 11 bases between. Germline V gene data show CDR1 as SGHDT and CDR2 as YYEEEE.

This clonotype was seen once. This chain links TRBV28 with TRBJ2-5, with D unclear. Germline CDR1 and CDR2: MDHEN and SYDVKM. The length of the CDR3 is 13 residues. The germline V and J ends were trimmed by 6 bases and 5 bases, with 13 bases remaining between them. In nucleotides, the CDR3 is TGTGCCAGCAGCTTAAGTCTGGTTGAGACCCAGTACTTC. Translation: CASSLSLVETQYF.

This chain connects TRBV6-5 to TRBJ2-3, with TRBD1 matching 9 bases. This CDR3 is built from 14 residues. The ends lost 4 bases at V and 7 bases at J; junction bases unmatched: 6. The germline V gene has CDR1 MNHEY and CDR2 SVGAGI. CDR3 nucleotides: TGTGCCAGCAGTTCCCCCGGACAGGGGAATACGCAGTATTTT. Protein product: CASSSPGQGNTQYF.

The chain uses TRBV7-8 and TRBJ2-3; perhaps D is TRBD1 or TRBD2 (5 bases each). V lost 5 bases and J lost 4, with 7 bases in between. Per the germline V gene, CDR1 is SGHVS and CDR2 is FQNEAQ. There are 12 residues in the CDR3. The CDR3 spells CASSGTADTQYF. In DNA, the CDR3 is TGTGCCAGCAGCGGGACCGCAGATACGCAGTATTTT.

This clonotype was counted only a few times. V is TRBV10-3 and J is TRBJ2-3; 11 positions match TRBD2. Germline trimming cut 6 bases from V and 2 bases from J; bases unmatched to any gene: 10. CDR1 and CDR2 from the germline V gene are ENHRY and SYGVKD. CDR3 length equals 17 residues. Written as DNA, the CDR3 is TGTGCCATCAGGCCGGGACTAGCGGTCTCAAACACAGATACGCAGTATTTT. This sequence encodes CAIRPGLAVSNTDTQYF.

The chain combines TRBV5-1 with TRBJ2-1, with TRBD2 identical over 9 bases. The germline gives CDR1 SGHRS, CDR2 YFSETQ. J was trimmed by 14 bases and V by 1 base; bases with no gene match: 7. The CDR3 spans 13 residues. In DNA form, the CDR3 reads TGCGCCAGCAGCTTGAGCCTAGCGGGAATTAAGTTCTTC. It translates to CASSLSLAGIKFF.